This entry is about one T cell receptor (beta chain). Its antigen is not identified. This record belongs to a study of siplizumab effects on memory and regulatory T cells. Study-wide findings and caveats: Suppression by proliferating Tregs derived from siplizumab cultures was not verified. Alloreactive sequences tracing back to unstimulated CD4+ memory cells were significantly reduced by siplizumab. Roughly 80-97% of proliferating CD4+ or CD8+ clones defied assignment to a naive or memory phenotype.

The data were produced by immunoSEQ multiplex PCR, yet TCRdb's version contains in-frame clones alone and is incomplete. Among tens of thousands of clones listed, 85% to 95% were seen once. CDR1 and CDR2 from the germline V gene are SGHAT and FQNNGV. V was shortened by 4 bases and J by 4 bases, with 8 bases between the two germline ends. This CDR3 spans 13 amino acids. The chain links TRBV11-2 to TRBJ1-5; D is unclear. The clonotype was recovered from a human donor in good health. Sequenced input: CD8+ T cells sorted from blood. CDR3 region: CASSSGPNQPQHF. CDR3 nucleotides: TGTGCCAGCAGCTCAGGCCCAAATCAGCCCCAGCATTTT.